The rows below give T cell receptor beta chains drawn from one sample of a study of cytomegalovirus exposure and HLA in healthy donors. Clones were sequenced by immunoSEQ multiplex PCR, and TCRdb holds only the in-frame ones, with some missing. The sample contains 90,000 to 120,000 clones, 73% of which appear only once. Specimen: PBMCs. Every receptor here comes from a man aged 25-40 years in good health and CMV-seronegative. Each CDR3 is given without its conserved first and last residue. Fields, in order: CDR3 protein, J gene, V gene.

CDR3 protein: ASSMRAQETQY
J gene: TRBJ2-5
V gene: TRBV19

CDR3 protein: ATSRVWSSAGYEQY
J gene: TRBJ2-7
V gene: TRBV15

CDR3 protein: AISPDTTSYNEQF
J gene: TRBJ2-1
V gene: TRBV10-3

CDR3 protein: ASSQEPPSGGYTDTQY
J gene: TRBJ2-3
V gene: TRBV14

CDR3 protein: ASSYSIWDRQETQY
J gene: TRBJ2-5
V gene: TRBV6-5

CDR3 protein: ASSLGGEALMY
J gene: TRBJ2-7
V gene: TRBV28

CDR3 protein: ASSSQGAGEKLF
J gene: TRBJ1-4
V gene: TRBV7-6

CDR3 protein: SVEPGVGHYGYT
J gene: TRBJ1-2
V gene: TRBV29-1

CDR3 protein: ASSRMTGTTEQY
J gene: TRBJ2-7
V gene: TRBV7-8

CDR3 protein: ASRTLAGTGASGANVLT
J gene: TRBJ2-6
V gene: TRBV5-1

CDR3 protein: ASSSSAGVFGTGELF
J gene: TRBJ2-2
V gene: TRBV27

CDR3 protein: ASSLGTGADTQY
J gene: TRBJ2-3
V gene: TRBV28

CDR3 protein: ATSRVPGLGPGNTIY
J gene: TRBJ1-3
V gene: TRBV15

CDR3 protein: ASSLGTERYEQY
J gene: TRBJ2-7
V gene: TRBV28

CDR3 protein: ASRGGRAGGPDTQY
J gene: TRBJ2-3
V gene: TRBV27

CDR3 protein: ASSLGDRATGELF
J gene: TRBJ2-2
V gene: TRBV5-1

CDR3 protein: ASSQAGLNTGELF
J gene: TRBJ2-2
V gene: TRBV4-2

CDR3 protein: ASTNRGGQPQH
J gene: TRBJ1-5
V gene: TRBV18

CDR3 protein: ASSLDRQGGGYT
J gene: TRBJ1-2
V gene: TRBV5-1

CDR3 protein: ASRRLAGREETQY
J gene: TRBJ2-5
V gene: TRBV2